Below, 11 T cell receptor beta chains from the same sample are listed, as sequenced in a study of T-cell reconstitution after alpha-beta-depleted transplantation in children. Library preparation (for TCRbeta) was performed with unique molecular identifiers. TCRdb itself ran the PCR reads through MiXCR, one entry per CDR3 protein. The data show under 850,000 distinct CDR3 sequences, 10% to 15% seen once. Here the sequenced sample was PBMCs, taken before TCRalphabeta/CD19-depleted stem cell transplant. The receptors were gathered from a girl between 2 and 10 years old with congenital amegakaryocytic thrombocytopenia, due to receive a stem cell transplant.

The chain recombines TRBV20-1 with TRBJ1-2; 8 bases map to TRBD1. J gave up 5 bases and V 3 bases, and 5 bases lay outside the gene matches. From germline, CDR1 is DFQATT and CDR2 SNEGSKA (reference sequence). The CDR3 totals 13 residues. The CDR3 region has the DNA TGCAGTGCTAGTTCCGGGACAGGATATGGCTACACCTTC. It codes for CSASSGTGYGYTF.

In this sample, this clonotype turned up many times. This chain links TRBV12-3 or TRBV12-4 with TRBJ2-7; 7 bases are shared with TRBD1. V dropped 3 bases and J dropped 2; count of bases not matched to a gene: 4. The CDR3 spans 14 residues. In DNA form, the CDR3 reads TGTGCCAGCAGTTTTGGGACAGATACCTACGAGCAGTACTTC. This codes for CASSFGTDTYEQYF.

This clonotype came up a few times. The gene calls are TRBV6-2 or TRBV6-3 and TRBJ2-1; perhaps TRBD1 as D (5 bases). From germline, CDR1 is MNHEY and CDR2 SVGEGT. Trimming cost V 6 bases and J 8 bases, with 11 bases left between them. CDR3 length equals 12 residues. CDR3 nucleotides: TGTGCCAGCAGATTTGGGGCTTATGAGCAGTTCTTC. Translating gives CASRFGAYEQFF.

This clonotype was counted only a few times. This chain joins TRBV20-1 and TRBJ2-1; TRBD2 matches at 7 bases. There are 15 residues in the CDR3. The ends lost 4 bases at V and 9 bases at J; junction bases unmatched: 15. CDR1 DFQATT and CDR2 SNEGSKA come from the germline V gene (reference sequence). The CDR3 nucleotides read TGCAGTGCTAAGGCTGCACGGGAGGAGAGCCCTGAGCAGTTCTTC. Its protein product is CSAKAAREESPEQFF.

Turning to this clonotype: One base away lies a much larger clone, so this may be a sequencing read error. The CDR3 loop is CASSPVLTNEQYF. CDR3 in DNA: TGTGCCAGCAGCCCCGTCTTGACCAACGAGCAGTACTTC. This chain connects TRBV7-9 to TRBJ2-7, with unresolved D. Trimming removed 5 bases from V and 5 bases from J, with 13 bases in between. Germline CDR1 SEHNR, CDR2 FQNEAQ (reference sequence). The CDR3 runs 13 residues.

This clonotype was found a few times. The rearrangement joins TRBV4-1 to TRBJ2-1, with TRBD2 as a possible D gene (6 bases). Germline-derived CDR1 and CDR2 are MGHRA and YSYEKL. V was shortened by 3 bases and J by 2 bases, with 20 bases between the two germline ends. This CDR3 region has 18 residues. The CDR3, as DNA: TGCGCCAGCAGCCATAATCGGGAGAGCGGAGGCGCCTACAATGAGCAGTTCTTC. It is translated as CASSHNRESGGAYNEQFF.

In its sample, this clonotype was seen many times. The chain couples TRBV5-8 to TRBJ2-2; maybe TRBD2 (7 bases). CDR1 and CDR2 from the germline V gene are SGHTS and YDEGEE. Trimming left V 3 bases short and J 0 bases short, with 12 bases between. The CDR3 contains 16 residues. This CDR3 is CASSWGLAANTGELFF. The CDR3 nucleotides read TGTGCCAGCAGCTGGGGGCTAGCGGCGAACACCGGGGAGCTGTTTTTT.

This clonotype was observed many times. This chain connects TRBV20-1 to TRBJ1-1; the D gene is possibly TRBD1 (5 bases). This CDR3 spans 15 amino acids. CDR1 DFQATT and CDR2 SNEGSKA come from the germline V gene (reference sequence). Trimming stripped 3 bases from V and 1 base from J, with 15 bases between. The CDR3 DNA reads TGCAGTGCTAGTCGGGGCGGCAGAACGAACACTGAAGCTTTCTTT. Its protein is CSASRGGRTNTEAFF.

The V gene is TRBV12-3 or TRBV12-4, the J gene TRBJ2-7, with TRBD2 as a possible D gene (6 bases). CDR3 size: 12 residues. V dropped 4 bases and J dropped 6 bases, with 10 bases sitting between them. The CDR3 region has the DNA TGTGCCAGCAGTTCGACTAGGGGCGAGCAGTACTTC. Amino acid sequence: CASSSTRGEQYF.

At least ten counts were recorded for this clonotype. The V call is TRBV27, the J call TRBJ1-5; unclear D gene. Trimming took 3 bases from V and 7 from J, leaving 13 bases between them. The CDR3 consists of 14 residues. Germline V lookup: CDR1 MNHEY, CDR2 SMNVEV (reference sequence). CDR3 bases: TGTGCCAGCAGTTTCTTCCGAACTGACCAGCCCCAGCATTTT. Translation: CASSFFRTDQPQHF.

This chain joins TRBV7-2 and TRBJ2-5; the match to TRBD1 covers 12 bases. The V gene's germline CDR1 is SGHTA and CDR2 FQGNSA. The J segment lost 5 bases and the V segment lost 8 bases, leaving 9 bases of the junction unmatched. CDR3 length: 15 amino acids. The CDR3 spells CASSRDRGLAETQYF. In DNA, the CDR3 is TGTGCCAGCTCCCGGGACAGGGGGCTCGCGGAGACCCAGTACTTC.